This T cell receptor (beta chain) was identified during a study of T cells expressing NK-cell markers. Study background: The sequencing cohort of eight donors included seven HCMV-seropositive individuals and one seronegative individual.

Germline assignment: CDR1 SGHRS and CDR2 YFSETQ. This CDR3 is built from 15 residues. TCRdb reprocessed the 5' RACE reads, keeping one entry per CDR3 protein, no DNA. This sample's clone table lists roughly 350,000 distinct CDR3 sequences. This sequence originates from a man aged 18 to 69 in good health. The source material was blood T cells: a sorted CD56 or NKG2C T cell subset, CD4+ or CD8+ T cells, or bulk PBMC T cells (not recorded which). The V gene is TRBV5-1, the J gene TRBJ1-1; TCRdb's D call, TRBD1, is unchecked because there is no DNA. The chain's CDR3 is CASSLARTGNTEAFF.